This T cell receptor beta chain stems from a study of cytomegalovirus exposure and HLA in healthy donors. For this clone: Its antigen remains unknown.

Notes on the study in general: Per a prior analysis, the majority of TCR beta V segments were productive roughly 90% or roughly 30% of the time.

This PCR relied on a set of 60 Vbeta primers and 13 Jbeta primers. Sequenced by immunoSEQ multiplex PCR; TCRdb stores in-frame clones only, minus some. The sample totals 110,000 to 150,000 clones; its top ten clones hold roughly 2.5%. The CDR3 has 15 residues. V shed 2 bases and J 4 bases; nucleotides not matched to a gene: 6. CDR1 is SGHAT and CDR2 is FQNNGV in the germline V gene. The gene calls are TRBV11-2 and TRBJ2-7; TRBD1 matches at 9 bases. The sample taken for sequencing was PBMCs. The sequence was obtained from a man in his forties in good health and CMV-seronegative. The CDR3 loop is CASSLYGDRVYEQYF. The CDR3 bases are TGTGCCAGCAGCTTATACGGGGACAGGGTGTACGAGCAGTACTTC.